The 26 T cell receptor beta chains given below trace back to one sample, sequenced in a study of cytomegalovirus exposure and HLA in healthy donors. The PCR had 60 Vbeta and 13 Jbeta primers. The assay was immunoSEQ multiplex PCR, and TCRdb's table has in-frame clones only and misses some. Here the sample spans 150,000 to 200,000 clones, 75% to 85% being singletons. The sequenced sample was PBMCs. The source is a woman aged 45-59 years in good health and CMV-seropositive.

V gene TRBV7-9 combines with J gene TRBJ2-7, with 7 positions matching TRBD1. CDR3 length: 15 amino acids. The germline V gene encodes CDR1 SEHNR and CDR2 FQNEAQ (reference sequence). The V gene end was trimmed by 5 bases and the J gene end by 3 bases; junction bases not matched to a gene: 10. CDR3 DNA: TGTGCCAGCAGCCCAAGACAGGGCCAAATCTACGAGCAGTACTTC. It translates to CASSPRQGQIYEQYF.

This clone was counted only a few times. This chain links TRBV7-2 with TRBJ1-2, with D hard to call. Per the germline V gene, CDR1 is SGHTA and CDR2 is FQGNSA. V lost 5 bases, J lost 7 bases, and 14 bases lay in between. The CDR3 runs to 13 residues. The CDR3 sequence is CASSPEPRGGYTF. The CDR3, as DNA: TGTGCCAGCAGCCCCGAGCCCCGGGGTGGCTACACCTTC. Looking up the rest from reference TRBV7-2 and TRBJ1-2 gives the full variable domain: GAGVSQSPSNKVTEKGKDVELRCDPISGHTALYWYRQSLGQGLEFLIYFQGNSAPDKSGLPSDRFSAERTGGSVSTLTIQRTQQEDSAVYLCASSPEPRGGYTFGSGTRLTVV.

The chain links TRBV4-2 to TRBJ1-2; D is perhaps TRBD1 (5 bases). From germline, CDR1 is LGHNA and CDR2 YNFKEQ. The length of the CDR3 is 15 residues. V lost 0 bases, J lost 4 bases, and 12 bases lay in between. CDR3 bases: TGTGCCAGCAGCCAAGATATGACAGCCACCTATGGCTACACCTTC. Amino acid sequence: CASSQDMTATYGYTF.

This chain joins TRBV5-6 and TRBJ2-3, with 7 bases matching TRBD2. The germline gives CDR1 SGHDT, CDR2 YYEEEE. The CDR3 runs 14 residues. Trimming cost V 0 bases and J 3 bases; bases outside gene matches: 1. The CDR3 DNA is TGTGCCAGCAGCTTGGGACTAGCAACAGATACGCAGTATTTT. This codes for CASSLGLATDTQYF.

A note on this clone: A junction end diverges from the germline sequence, so it may reflect a read error. The chain links TRBV7-7 to TRBJ2-1, with TRBD1 matching 8 bases. This CDR3 region has 12 residues. Germline V lookup: CDR1 SSHAT, CDR2 FNYEAQ (reference sequence). The CDR3 DNA reads TGTGCTAGCAGCCTACAGGGGGGAGAGCAGTTCTTC. Protein product: CASSLQGGEQFF.

J is TRBJ1-1 and V is TRBV18, with 7 nucleotides matching TRBD1. The CDR3 loop spans 15 amino acids. The germline CDR1 and CDR2 sequences are KGHSH and LQKENI. With V trimmed by 9 bases and J by 3 bases, 13 bases remained unmatched. This chain's CDR3 is CASTGRVQGDTEAFF. CDR3 bases: TGTGCCAGTACAGGACGGGTGCAGGGGGACACTGAAGCTTTCTTT.

The J gene is TRBJ2-7, the V gene TRBV6-1, with 8 bases fitting TRBD2. Germline CDR1 is MNHNS and CDR2 is SASEGT. The CDR3 length is 13 residues. Trimming removed 5 bases from V and 7 bases from J; junction bases left unmatched: 7. CDR3 in amino acids: CASSPGRAGEQYF. DNA of the CDR3: TGTGCCAGCAGTCCCGGGAGGGCGGGTGAGCAGTACTTC.

The rearrangement joins TRBV19 to TRBJ2-3, with 10 bases fitting TRBD1. Unmatched junction bases numbered 4, after V lost 7 bases and J lost 3 bases. Per germline, CDR1 LNHDA and CDR2 SQIVND (reference sequence). The length of the CDR3 is 14 residues. The CDR3 reads CASKRDRGTDTQYF. CDR3 DNA sequence: TGTGCCAGTAAAAGGGACAGGGGAACAGATACGCAGTATTTT.

The chain employs TRBV6-5 and TRBJ2-7; D is possibly TRBD2 (6 bases). This CDR3 region has 15 residues. CDR1 is MNHEY and CDR2 is SVGAGI in the germline V gene. Trimming pared 5 bases from V and 7 bases from J, leaving 21 bases between. As DNA, the CDR3 is TGTGCCAGCAGTCCCGGGACTCCCCTGTTGAATGAGCAGTACTTC. Its translation: CASSPGTPLLNEQYF.

This chain connects TRBV11-2 to TRBJ1-6, with TRBD1 matching over 10 bases. V lost 4 bases to trimming and J lost 4 bases; unmatched junction nucleotides: 4. The CDR3 loop spans 16 amino acids. Germline CDR1 reads SGHAT; CDR2 reads FQNNGV. CDR3 DNA: TGTGCCAGCAGCTCTTGGGGACAGGGGTATAATTCACCCCTCCACTTT. Residues: CASSSWGQGYNSPLHF.

V usage is TRBV7-2 and J usage is TRBJ2-5, with D possibly matching TRBD1 (6 bases). Germline-derived CDR1 and CDR2 are SGHTA and FQGNSA. The CDR3 is made up of 17 amino acids. Between the trimmed V and J ends, which lost 5 bases and 7 bases, there was a span of 26 bases. CDR3 DNA: TGTGCCAGCAGCACCTTCACAAGACGGACAGCCAAGGGGACCCAGTACTTC. This gives the protein CASSTFTRRTAKGTQYF.

V and J are TRBV15 and TRBJ1-2; D possibly corresponds to TRBD1 (6 bases). CDR1 is LNHNV, CDR2 YYDKDF, per germline (reference sequence). V was shortened by 0 bases and J by 4 bases, with 24 bases between the two germline ends. The CDR3 has 19 residues. CDR3 sequence (DNA): TGTGCCACCAGCAGAGATTTAATAGGGGACACACTTCTATTCTATGGCTACACCTTC. It codes for CATSRDLIGDTLLFYGYTF.

A word on this clone: Other DNA sequences within the sample encode an identical CDR3. The chain has TRBV15 and TRBJ2-5, with 9 positions matching TRBD1. V was pared by 2 bases and J by 5 bases, with 15 bases of the junction left unmatched. There are 18 residues in the CDR3. Germline V gene sequence: CDR1 LNHNV, CDR2 YYDKDF (reference sequence). CDR3 in DNA: TGTGCCACCAGCAGATTCCCCGCGGCGGACAGGGGACAGGAGACCCAGTACTTC. This sequence encodes CATSRFPAADRGQETQYF.

The rearrangement joins TRBV5-1 to TRBJ2-1; D perhaps matches TRBD2 (6 bases). CDR3 size: 16 residues. V was cut by 4 bases and J by 9 bases, with 23 bases left in between. Germline CDR1 SGHRS, CDR2 YFSETQ. The CDR3 protein is CASSAAGGVIGTEQFF. The DNA for the CDR3 is TGCGCCAGCAGCGCCGCCGGGGGAGTAATAGGCACTGAGCAGTTCTTC. The full variable domain, rest sourced from reference TRBV5-1 and TRBJ2-1, is KAGVTQTPRYLIKTRGQQVTLSCSPISGHRSVSWYQQTPGQGLQFLFEYFSETQRNKGNFPGRFSGRQFSNSRSEMNVSTLELGDSALYLCASSAAGGVIGTEQFFGPGTRLTVL.

The rearrangement uses TRBV7-3 and TRBJ2-7; D is possibly TRBD1 (6 bases). CDR1 and CDR2 from the germline V gene are SGHTA and FQGTGA. CDR3 length: 17 amino acids. Between the trimmed V and J ends, which lost 3 bases and 0 bases, there was a span of 18 bases. CDR3 in amino acids: CASSLRPEGVGSYEQYF. The CDR3, as DNA: TGTGCCAGCAGCTTGAGGCCCGAGGGGGTAGGCTCCTACGAGCAGTACTTC.

In its sample, this clone was seen once. Distinct nucleotide sequences in the sample also encode this CDR3. This chain connects TRBV7-6 to TRBJ1-3; D ambiguous. The germline V gene has CDR1 SGHVS and CDR2 FNYEAQ. The CDR3 extends over 14 amino acids. V dropped 2 bases and J dropped 6 bases, with 11 bases sitting between them. CDR3 sequence reads: CASSLNWAENTIYF. CDR3 sequence (DNA): TGTGCCAGCAGCTTAAATTGGGCTGAAAACACCATATATTTT.

The chain combines TRBV6-4 with TRBJ1-6, with TRBD1 as a possible D gene (6 bases). CDR1 MRHNA and CDR2 SNTAGT come from the germline V gene. This CDR3 has 14 amino acids. V gave up 7 bases and J gave up 7 bases, with 14 bases separating them. CDR3 in DNA: TGTGCCAGCATGCACAGGGCGGAGAATTCACCCCTCCACTTT. Amino acid sequence: CASMHRAENSPLHF.

The chain joins TRBV2 to TRBJ1-5; 7 bases agree with TRBD1. This CDR3 contains 16 residues. Unmatched junction bases numbered 7, after V lost 5 bases and J lost 0 bases. Germline CDR1 and CDR2: SNHLY and FYNNEI. This CDR3 reads CASSSGTAYSNQPQHF. CDR3 coding DNA: TGTGCCAGCAGTTCCGGGACAGCTTATAGCAATCAGCCCCAGCATTTT.

The gene calls are TRBV13 and TRBJ2-7; D unresolved. There are 13 residues in the CDR3. Germline CDR1 PRHDT, CDR2 FYEKMQ (reference sequence). The ends were cut back, 5 bases at V and 1 base at J, with 9 bases in the middle. CDR3 sequence reads: CASSATVSYEQYF. Written as DNA, the CDR3 is TGTGCCAGCAGCGCAACAGTTTCCTACGAGCAGTACTTC.

The chain links TRBV11-2 to TRBJ2-2, with D unresolved. The CDR3 contains 15 residues. Germline V lookup: CDR1 SGHAT, CDR2 FQNNGV. The V end lost 1 base, the J end lost 4 bases, and 10 bases lay between the germline ends. The CDR3 nucleotides read TGTGCCAGCAGCTTAGCGAGAGCTGGCACCGGGGAGCTGTTTTTT. As protein: CASSLARAGTGELFF.

This chain links TRBV5-1 with TRBJ2-2; D perhaps matches TRBD1 (6 bases). V was pared by 3 bases and J by 0 bases, with 9 bases between. The CDR3 is 15 residues long. Germline CDR1 is SGHRS and CDR2 is YFSETQ. In DNA form, the CDR3 reads TGCGCCAGCAGCTGGCGGACAGCGAACACCGGGGAGCTGTTTTTT. It specifies CASSWRTANTGELFF.

J is TRBJ2-7 and V is TRBV5-1; D may be TRBD1 (7 bases). Trimming took 2 bases from V and 3 from J, leaving 9 bases between them. The CDR3 sequence is 13 residues long. Germline V gene lookup returns CDR1 SGHRS and CDR2 YFSETQ. The CDR3 DNA reads TGCGCCAGCAGCTTTCAGGGGGGCTACGAGCAGTACTTC. The encoded protein is CASSFQGGYEQYF.

This chain connects TRBV2 to TRBJ2-7; perhaps TRBD2 as D (6 bases). V shed 1 base and J shed 4 bases, with 14 bases lying between them. Germline V gene lookup returns CDR1 SNHLY and CDR2 FYNNEI. The CDR3 spans 15 residues. The CDR3 nucleotides read TGTGCCAGCAGTGAAGGGGGGGTACAGGTTTACGAGCAGTACTTC. The encoded protein is CASSEGGVQVYEQYF.

The CDR3 region is CASSLRGAGHEQFF. CDR3 nucleotide sequence: TGCGCCAGCAGCTTGCGGGGGGCCGGGCATGAGCAGTTCTTC. The V gene is TRBV5-1, the J gene TRBJ2-1; D is possibly TRBD2 (7 bases). The V and J ends lost 1 base and 8 bases respectively, with 13 bases between them. Germline CDR1 SGHRS, CDR2 YFSETQ. The CDR3 has 14 residues.

The genes are TRBV18 and TRBJ2-7; 9 bases align to TRBD1. Germline CDR1 and CDR2: KGHSH and LQKENI. This CDR3 comprises 14 residues. The ends lost 3 bases at V and 2 bases at J; junction bases unmatched: 2. CDR3 bases: TGTGCCAGCTCACCTAGACAGGGGGCCTACGAGCAGTACTTC. It yields the protein CASSPRQGAYEQYF.

CDR3 region: CASSQLGPGLAGPNEQFF. The CDR3 region has the DNA TGTGCCAGCAGCCAGCTTGGGCCTGGACTAGCGGGGCCGAATGAGCAGTTCTTC. The chain carries TRBV4-2 and TRBJ2-1, with 12 bases fitting TRBD2. The CDR3 loop spans 18 amino acids. V trimming: 3 bases; J trimming: 7 bases; junction bases outside the gene matches: 13. The germline V gene encodes CDR1 LGHNA and CDR2 YNFKEQ.